This paragraph reports one TCR beta chain. These data come from a study of blood T cell repertoires in COVID-19. Study-wide background: The United States, Italy and Spain provided the acute and convalescent COVID-19 samples. T cells, B-cell-depleted T cells, or PBMCs provided the cDNA or gDNA that served as material.

CDR3 length equals 15 residues. The V and J ends lost 2 bases and 4 bases, in that order; junction bases with no gene match: 3. The germline CDR1 and CDR2 sequences are SGHDT and YYEEEE. Authors' methods: Reference gene primer amplification gave estimated nucleated cell counts. TCRdb keeps only in-frame clones here, not all; method: immunoSEQ multiplex PCR. Clone size and V and J calls were adopted from that table, with D and trimming inferred from the DNA. This table has approximately 140,000 clones, just under 85% appearing once. The sequencing input was peripheral blood. This clonotype was sampled from a woman between 40 and 50 years old with active or convalescent COVID-19. V gene TRBV5-6 combines with J gene TRBJ1-4, with 9 bases fitting TRBD1. The DNA for the CDR3 is TGTGCCAGCAGCTTACCGACAGGGGGTAATGAAAAACTGTTTTTT. Residues: CASSLPTGGNEKLFF. Full variable domain (rest looked up from reference TRBV5-6 and TRBJ1-4): DAGVTQSPTHLIKTRGQQVTLRCSPKSGHDTVSWYQQALGQGPQFIFQYYEEEERQRGNFPDRFSGHQFPNYSSELNVNALLLGDSALYLCASSLPTGGNEKLFFGSGTQLSVL.